Below, 26 T cell receptor beta chains from the same sample are listed, as sequenced in a study of blood T cell repertoires in COVID-19 (dated by TCRdb to 2020 to 2021). To prepare the library, the immunoSEQ multiplex PCR assay was applied. TCRdb's version of the immuneACCESS table is confined to in-frame rearrangements and falls short of the full clone set. An unresolved V gene accounts for under half of the shortfall where checked; the remainder is of unknown origin. For this sample there are 240,000 or so clones; around 90% appear just once. The ten largest clones take up roughly 7% of the sample. The sample taken for sequencing was peripheral blood. The receptors here all came from a man aged 55 to 70 who had recovered from COVID-19.

The rearrangement joins TRBV2 to TRBJ1-1; tentatively, D is TRBD1 (6 bases). The CDR3 consists of 13 residues. Looked up from germline, CDR1 is SNHLY and CDR2 is FYNNEI. V was clipped by 4 bases and J by 1 base, with 7 bases between them. The CDR3 nucleotides are TGTGCCAGCAGTGGACAGGAGAACACTGAAGCTTTCTTT. As protein: CASSGQENTEAFF.

The genes are TRBV7-9 and TRBJ2-2; a possible D gene is TRBD2 (5 bases). V lost 5 bases, J lost 9 bases, and 16 bases lay in between. The CDR3 length is 14 residues. The germline V gene encodes CDR1 SEHNR and CDR2 FQNEAQ (reference sequence). CDR3 loop: CASSPTAGGWELFF. The CDR3 DNA sequence: TGTGCCAGCAGCCCTACTGCCGGAGGTTGGGAGCTGTTTTTT.

The V call is TRBV18, the J call TRBJ2-7, with 12 bases identical to TRBD1. The germline V gene encodes CDR1 KGHSH and CDR2 LQKENI. J gave up 6 bases and V 3 bases, and 3 bases lay outside the gene matches. The CDR3 is 14 residues long. Here the CDR3 reads CASSPRDRGLEQYF. The CDR3, as DNA: TGTGCCAGCTCACCCCGGGACAGGGGGCTCGAGCAGTACTTC. Full variable domain (outside the CDR3, taken from reference TRBV18 and TRBJ2-7): NAGVMQNPRHLVRRRGQEARLRCSPMKGHSHVYWYRQLPEEGLKFMVYLQKENIIDESGMPKERFSAEFPKEGPSILRIQQVVRGDSAAYFCASSPRDRGLEQYFGPGTRLTVT.

The rearrangement uses TRBV5-1 and TRBJ1-3; a possible D gene is TRBD1 (6 bases). This CDR3 has 16 amino acids. Deletions cut 6 bases from V and 0 bases from J, with 16 bases between. Germline V gene sequence: CDR1 SGHRS, CDR2 YFSETQ. CDR3 protein: CASTTGGRPSGNTIYF. The CDR3 nucleotides read TGCGCCAGCACCACGGGGGGCCGACCCTCTGGAAACACCATATATTTT.

V is TRBV24-1 and J is TRBJ2-2, with TRBD1 matching 9 bases. The CDR3 covers 18 residues. With 5 bases clipped from V and 6 bases from J, the junction kept 15 bases outside the gene matches. Germline values: CDR1 KGHDR, CDR2 SFDVKD. CDR3 DNA sequence: TGTGCCACCAGTGGCCACAGGGGGCGGCACGGCGCCGCCGGGGAGCTGTTTTTT. Its protein is CATSGHRGRHGAAGELFF.

The genes are TRBV30 and TRBJ2-5; TRBD2 aligns across 8 bases. V lost 0 bases to trimming and J lost 4 bases; unmatched junction nucleotides: 4. This CDR3 contains 14 residues. Germline V CDR1 and CDR2: GTSNPN, SVGIG (reference sequence). The CDR3 DNA is TGTGCCTGGAGTGTCGGGCTAGCGGGAGAGACCCAGTACTTC. Its translation is CAWSVGLAGETQYF.

A note on this clone: Within the sample, other DNA sequences also encode this same CDR3. The rearrangement uses TRBV3-1 (or the pseudogene TRBV3-2) and TRBJ1-5; 7 nucleotides match TRBD1. Germline trimming cut 0 bases from V and 6 bases from J; bases unmatched to any gene: 5. CDR1 LGHDT and CDR2 YNNKEL come from the germline V gene (reference sequence). This CDR3 has 15 residues. The DNA for the CDR3 is TGTGCCAGCAGCCAAGAAGGGGGCTGGGGTCAGCCCCAGCATTTT. Amino acids: CASSQEGGWGQPQHF.

This chain uses TRBV5-1 with TRBJ2-1, with TRBD2 identical over 12 bases. The CDR3 covers 16 residues. The germline CDR1 and CDR2 sequences are SGHRS and YFSETQ. V trimming: 4 bases; J trimming: 14 bases; junction bases outside the gene matches: 16. The CDR3 sequence is CASSPGLAGSLIVEFF. In DNA, the CDR3 is TGCGCCAGCAGCCCTGGACTAGCGGGGTCCCTCATCGTTGAGTTCTTC.

This rearrangement joins TRBV5-1 to TRBJ2-2; D possibly corresponds to TRBD2 (6 bases). The CDR3 runs to 16 residues. Germline lookup yields CDR1 SGHRS and CDR2 YFSETQ. With 1 base removed from V and 5 bases from J, the gap between germline ends came to 15 bases. The chain's CDR3 is CASSLFTGEGTGELFF. The CDR3 region has the DNA TGCGCCAGCAGCTTGTTTACGGGGGAAGGAACCGGGGAGCTGTTTTTT.

This rearrangement joins TRBV29-1 to TRBJ2-5; 9 nucleotides align to TRBD1. V lost 0 bases and J lost 4; bases outside the gene matches: 6. This CDR3 has 15 amino acids. Germline assignment: CDR1 SQVTM and CDR2 ANQGSEA. CDR3 nucleotide sequence: TGCAGCGTTGAAGATCGGGACAGGGAGTTAGAGACCCAGTACTTC. Protein product: CSVEDRDRELETQYF.

The V call is TRBV7-9, the J call TRBJ2-5; TRBD1 is a possible D gene (6 bases). The V end lost 1 base, the J end lost 2 bases, and 14 bases lay between the germline ends. Germline V gene lookup returns CDR1 SEHNR and CDR2 FQNEAQ (reference sequence). The CDR3 has 16 amino acids. CDR3 sequence reads: CASSLVGTSYQETQYF. Written as DNA, the CDR3 is TGTGCCAGCAGCTTAGTGGGGACATCCTATCAAGAGACCCAGTACTTC.

This chain links TRBV18 with TRBJ2-1; D remains ambiguous. V lost 4 bases and J 7 bases, leaving 20 bases between the germline ends. Germline values: CDR1 KGHSH, CDR2 LQKENI. This CDR3 has 16 amino acids. DNA of the CDR3: TGTGCCAGCTCACAAGGCCAGATGGCGGCATTTAATGAGCAGTTCTTC. This codes for CASSQGQMAAFNEQFF.

Turning to this clone: This specimen includes other DNA sequences encoding the same CDR3. The chain links TRBV28 to TRBJ1-2; 7 bases line up with TRBD1. CDR3 length: 17 residues. Germline CDR1 MDHEN, CDR2 SYDVKM. The V segment lost 3 bases and the J segment 7 bases; nucleotides outside the gene matches: 17. Here the CDR3 reads CASSFDDRVLILGGYTF. CDR3 coding DNA: TGTGCCAGCAGTTTCGATGACAGGGTTTTAATTTTGGGTGGCTACACCTTC.

This clone has only one observation. The genes are TRBV5-1 and TRBJ2-1; D ambiguous. The CDR3 runs 15 residues. V shed 0 bases and J shed 3 bases, with 10 bases lying between them. Per germline, CDR1 SGHRS and CDR2 YFSETQ. The CDR3 loop is CASSLADTSYNEQFF. CDR3 in DNA: TGCGCCAGCAGCTTGGCCGATACCAGCTACAATGAGCAGTTCTTC.

The V and J genes are TRBV23-1 and TRBJ2-7; 9 bases fit TRBD1. Being an ORF, TRBV23-1 has a function that is uncertain. There are 14 residues in the CDR3. CDR3 in DNA: TGCGCCAGCAGTCAAGGAGAAGGGGGGGACAGGGTATCGGTC. This translates into CASSQGEGGDRVSV.

The CDR3 sequence: CASSQVGQGTDSPLHF. The CDR3 DNA sequence: TGCGCCAGCAGCCAGGTAGGACAGGGGACAGATTCACCCCTCCACTTT. The rearrangement joins TRBV4-1 to TRBJ1-6; 9 bases map to TRBD1. The CDR3 spans 16 residues. Germline loops: CDR1 MGHRA, CDR2 YSYEKL. V gave up 3 bases and J gave up 8 bases; unmatched junction bases: 8.

This clone is a singleton in its sample. The genes are TRBV7-2 and TRBJ2-5, with D possibly being TRBD1 (5 bases). The length of the CDR3 is 17 residues. V gave up 1 base and J gave up 1 base, with 16 bases separating them. Germline CDR1 and CDR2: SGHTA and FQGNSA. The CDR3 sequence: CASSLVKGAARQETQYF. The CDR3 DNA follows: TGTGCCAGCAGCTTAGTTAAAGGGGCGGCCCGCCAAGAGACCCAGTACTTC.

The V gene is TRBV29-1, the J gene TRBJ2-3; 7 positions match TRBD1. The V gene end was trimmed by 8 bases and the J gene end by 3 bases; junction bases not matched to a gene: 11. From germline, CDR1 is SQVTM and CDR2 ANQGSEA. The CDR3 is 14 residues long. The CDR3 DNA reads TGCAGCATACGGGGACAGATCGGAACAGATACGCAGTATTTT. Translated, it gives CSIRGQIGTDTQYF.

This clone turned up a few times. The chain is built from TRBV21-1 and TRBJ2-1; the table gives TRBD1 as D, unverified against the DNA. TRBV21-1 is a pseudogene. The CDR3 totals 16 residues. The CDR3 here is CASSKVQTALCNEQFF. The CDR3 nucleotides are TGTGCCAGCAGCAAAGTTCAGACAGCCCTGTGCAATGAGCAGTTCTTC.

The chain uses TRBV2 and TRBJ1-1; D is possibly TRBD1 (5 bases). The V end was cut by 5 bases, the J end by 0 bases, with 7 bases between. The CDR3 is 13 residues long. The germline gives CDR1 SNHLY, CDR2 FYNNEI. The CDR3 sequence is CASSLQVNTEAFF. The CDR3, as DNA: TGTGCCAGCAGTTTACAGGTGAACACTGAAGCTTTCTTT.

This clone was detected once. This chain joins TRBV11-2 and TRBJ2-7; D not certain. V was shortened by 5 bases and J by 0 bases, with 14 bases between the two germline ends. Looked up from germline, CDR1 is SGHAT and CDR2 is FQNNGV. CDR3 length: 15 residues. The CDR3 region is CASSPTSAASYEQYF. The DNA of the CDR3 is TGTGCCAGCAGCCCCACATCTGCGGCCTCCTACGAGCAGTACTTC.

This clone was seen a handful of times. The rearrangement uses TRBV7-2 and TRBJ2-7; TRBD2 is a possible D gene (5 bases). Trimming took off 5 bases at V and 2 bases at J, with 16 bases between the two ends. CDR3 size: 15 residues. Germline V gene data show CDR1 as SGHTA and CDR2 as FQGNSA. The CDR3 nucleotides read TGTGCCAGCAGCCCCTGGAGTAGCGCCGCCTACGAGCAGTACTTC. This gives the protein CASSPWSSAAYEQYF.

The count of this clone is one. V and J are TRBV5-1 and TRBJ2-2; 11 bases line up with TRBD1. J gave up 7 bases and V 0 bases, and 8 bases lay outside the gene matches. Germline assignment: CDR1 SGHRS and CDR2 YFSETQ. The CDR3 runs to 17 residues. The CDR3 DNA sequence: TGCGCCAGCAGCTTGGAGCGGACAGGGGGCTTTATCGGGGAGCTGTTTTTT. Its translation: CASSLERTGGFIGELFF.

The chain has TRBV7-9 and TRBJ1-5; D call uncertain. Germline assignment: CDR1 SEHNR and CDR2 FQNEAQ (reference sequence). Trimming cost V 5 bases and J 3 bases, with 17 bases left between them. The CDR3 spans 16 residues. CDR3 sequence (DNA): TGTGCCAGCAGCCATAAAGCGGACGGAATCAATCAGCCCCAGCATTTT. It is translated as CASSHKADGINQPQHF.

This clone is a singleton in its sample. The chain links TRBV2 to TRBJ2-5; a weak D match, TRBD1 (7 bases). V was shortened by 1 base and J by 5 bases, with 11 bases between the two germline ends. CDR3 length: 14 amino acids. The germline V gene has CDR1 SNHLY and CDR2 FYNNEI. The DNA for the CDR3 is TGTGCCAGCAGTGAAGACTCAGGGGGGGAGACCCAGTACTTC. Protein sequence: CASSEDSGGETQYF.

This chain joins TRBV5-1 and TRBJ2-7; D might be TRBD1 (6 bases). The CDR3 loop spans 15 amino acids. The V gene lost 1 base and the J gene lost 4 bases, with 15 bases spanning the gap. CDR1 is SGHRS, CDR2 YFSETQ, per germline. The CDR3: CASSLLPGDTYEQYF. The CDR3 bases are TGCGCCAGCAGCTTGCTGCCAGGGGATACTTACGAGCAGTACTTC.